The 3 T cell receptor beta chains in this list originate from one sample, sequenced in a study of blood T cell repertoires in COVID-19. The data were produced by immunoSEQ multiplex PCR, yet TCRdb's version contains in-frame clones alone and is incomplete. This table has roughly 500,000 clones, around 87% appearing once. The source material was PBMCs or T cells enriched from blood (not recorded which). The receptors here all came from a woman aged 40 to 55 who had recovered from COVID-19.

The V call is TRBV12-3 or TRBV12-4, the J call TRBJ1-1; D is unclear. V lost 6 bases to trimming and J lost 10 bases, with 12 bases between them. The CDR3 sequence is 11 residues long. Written as DNA, the CDR3 is TGTGCCAGCAGCCTCCCCCCGGTAGCTTTCTTT. Translation: CASSLPPVAFF.

CDR3 protein: CASSHTGQGGEQYF. The DNA for the CDR3 is TGTGCCAGCAGCCATACAGGACAGGGTGGAGAGCAGTACTTC. This sequence joins TRBV5-4 and TRBJ2-7; 8 nucleotides line up with TRBD1. This CDR3 region has 14 residues. V trimming: 4 bases; J trimming: 7 bases; junction bases outside the gene matches: 10. The germline CDR1 and CDR2 sequences are SGHNT and YYREEE (reference sequence). Filled out from reference TRBV5-4 and TRBJ2-7, the complete variable domain reads ETGVTQSPTHLIKTRGQQVTLRCSSQSGHNTVSWYQQALGQGPQFIFQYYREEENGRGNFPPRFSGLQFPNYSSELNVNALELDDSALYLCASSHTGQGGEQYFGPGTRLTVT.

This chain uses TRBV9 with TRBJ2-2; the match to TRBD1 covers 11 bases. V shed 1 base and J 4 bases; nucleotides not matched to a gene: 6. The CDR3 spans 17 residues. Germline CDR1 is SGDLS and CDR2 is YYNGEE. The CDR3 DNA is TGTGCCAGCAGCGTAAGTCCCGGGACAGGGGGCACCGGGGAGCTGTTTTTT. Translating it yields CASSVSPGTGGTGELFF.